Each of the 9 T cell receptor beta chains below was sequenced from the same sample in a study of blood T cell repertoires in COVID-19. Data came from immunoSEQ multiplex PCR; TCRdb stores just in-frame clones and leaves some out. The sample has about 120,000 clones; 80% to 90% are singletons. Sequenced: peripheral blood. The source is a man aged 65 to 85 with active or convalescent COVID-19.

The gene calls are TRBV30 and TRBJ1-2; 8 bases align to TRBD1. In germline, CDR1 is GTSNPN, CDR2 SVGIG (reference sequence). This CDR3 is built from 15 residues. V was clipped by 1 base and J by 6 bases; unmatched bases: 10. The DNA for the CDR3 is TGTGCCTGGAGTGGACGCCTAACAGGGGGTCATGGCTACACCTTC. It translates to CAWSGRLTGGHGYTF.

The V gene is TRBV28, the J gene TRBJ1-3; D is ambiguous. Trimming took off 2 bases at V and 3 bases at J, with 8 bases between the two ends. Germline CDR1 MDHEN, CDR2 SYDVKM. This CDR3 is 14 amino acids long. CDR3 sequence (DNA): TGTGCCAGCAGTTTAGAGGAGTATGGAAACACCATATATTTT. This encodes CASSLEEYGNTIYF.

V usage is TRBV11-1 and J usage is TRBJ2-1; D is ambiguous. Trimming took off 0 bases at V and 4 bases at J, with 4 bases between the two ends. CDR3 length: 13 amino acids. Germline V gene sequence: CDR1 SGHAT, CDR2 FQDESV (reference sequence). The CDR3 coding sequence is TGTGCCAGCAGCTTAGCCCAGTACAATGAGCAGTTCTTC. Translating gives CASSLAQYNEQFF.

The DNA for the CDR3 is TGTGCCAGCGGCGTCCTTGATCAGGGTACCGCTGGCTACACCTTC. It specifies CASGVLDQGTAGYTF. The chain is built from TRBV2 and TRBJ1-2; D possibly corresponds to TRBD1 (5 bases). The CDR3 is 15 residues long. Trimming removed 8 bases from V and 7 bases from J, with 23 bases in between. Germline CDR1 SNHLY, CDR2 FYNNEI.

This chain joins TRBV19 and TRBJ1-5; TRBD1 matches at 7 bases. Germline assignment: CDR1 LNHDA and CDR2 SQIVND (reference sequence). J lost 2 bases, V lost 5 bases, and 3 bases had no gene match. This CDR3 has 14 amino acids. The DNA for the CDR3 is TGTGCCAGTAGTGCGCAGGGGGGCAATCAGCCCCAGCATTTT. Translation: CASSAQGGNQPQHF.

This rearrangement joins TRBV28 to TRBJ1-1; TRBD1 agrees at 8 bases. The V gene end was trimmed by 5 bases and the J gene end by 4 bases; junction bases not matched to a gene: 9. Germline V gene sequence: CDR1 MDHEN, CDR2 SYDVKM. The CDR3 has 15 amino acids. CDR3 region: CASSRPRQGATEAFF. As DNA, the CDR3 is TGTGCCAGCAGTAGGCCACGGCAGGGGGCCACTGAAGCTTTCTTT.

The chain links TRBV27 to TRBJ2-3; the match to TRBD2 covers 7 bases. Germline trimming cut 9 bases from V and 1 base from J; bases unmatched to any gene: 13. CDR1 is MNHEY, CDR2 SMNVEV, per germline (reference sequence). CDR3 size: 16 residues. CDR3 amino acids: CARRAAASGCTDTQYF. CDR3 DNA sequence: TGTGCCAGGAGGGCCGCGGCTAGCGGTTGCACAGATACGCAGTATTTT.

This clone is a singleton in its sample. V is TRBV30 and J is TRBJ2-1, with 16 nucleotides matching TRBD2. With 2 bases clipped from V and 4 bases from J, the junction kept 5 bases outside the gene matches. Germline V gene lookup returns CDR1 GTSNPN and CDR2 SVGIG (reference sequence). This CDR3 has 17 residues. The CDR3 reads CAWSPGTSGRGYNEQFF. CDR3 coding DNA: TGTGCCTGGAGTCCCGGGACTAGCGGGAGGGGGTACAATGAGCAGTTCTTC.

The rearrangement uses TRBV5-1 and TRBJ2-1, with D tentatively TRBD2 (6 bases). With 1 base removed from V and 6 bases from J, the gap between germline ends came to 14 bases. Germline CDR1 SGHRS, CDR2 YFSETQ. The CDR3 has 15 amino acids. The chain's CDR3 is CASSLLASRGNEQFF. The CDR3 nucleotides read TGCGCCAGCAGCTTGCTAGCGTCCCGGGGCAATGAGCAGTTCTTC.